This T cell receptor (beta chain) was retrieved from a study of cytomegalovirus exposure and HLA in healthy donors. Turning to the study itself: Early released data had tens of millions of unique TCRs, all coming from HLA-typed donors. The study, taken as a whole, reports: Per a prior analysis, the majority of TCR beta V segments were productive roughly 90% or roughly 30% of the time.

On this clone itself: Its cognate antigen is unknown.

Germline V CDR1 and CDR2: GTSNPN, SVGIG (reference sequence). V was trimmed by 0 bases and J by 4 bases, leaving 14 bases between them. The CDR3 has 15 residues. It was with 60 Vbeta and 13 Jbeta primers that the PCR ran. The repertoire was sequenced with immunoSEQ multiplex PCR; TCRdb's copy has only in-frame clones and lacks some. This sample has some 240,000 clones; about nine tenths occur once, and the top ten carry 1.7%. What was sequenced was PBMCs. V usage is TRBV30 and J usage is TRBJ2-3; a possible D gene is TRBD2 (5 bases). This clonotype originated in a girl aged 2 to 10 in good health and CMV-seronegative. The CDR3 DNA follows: TGTGCCTGGAGTGTACACGGGGTTGAAGCAGATACGCAGTATTTT. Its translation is CAWSVHGVEADTQYF.